A selection of T cell receptor beta chains follows, all from one sample in a study of shared T cell receptors in the human thymus. Assay used: immunoSEQ multiplex PCR; TCRdb lists only in-frame clones, some missing. The sample contains under 450,000 clones, approximately 95% of which appear only once. Sequenced input: thymocytes. The source of these receptors is a human donor. Both conserved end residues are part of each CDR3. Each record gives: clone size, V gene, D gene, CDR3 protein. The D gene is left open where the match is weak. A row's size may be missing; if present it is once, few, many or a size class.

>NA|TRBV27|TRBD1
CASRSTGGWSTEAFF
>NA|TRBV19|TRBD1
CASSIGQVDLAKNIQYF
>NA|TRBV27|TRBD2
CASKPRGVTGELFF
>NA|TRBV6-5|TRBD2
CASSLAGGADTQYF
>NA|TRBV7-2|NA
CASSFKVRGWLTEAFF
>NA|TRBV15|NA
CATSRPRQFLMNTEAFF
>NA|TRBV15|NA
CATSSPDREKLFF
>NA|TRBV7-3|NA
CASSHREGRGYTF
>once|TRBV18|NA
CASSPPGSRSGANVLTF
>NA|TRBV6-6|TRBD1
CASTPTGPGNTIYF
>NA|TRBV25-1|NA
CASSEFGVYQETQYF
>NA|TRBV6-5|TRBD1
CASSYSGTGAEAFF
>NA|TRBV11-2|NA
CASSTIETQYF
>NA|TRBV14|NA
CASSYAGRRGQYF
>once|TRBV7-9|NA
CASSLAGAEYGYTF
>NA|TRBV28|NA
CASSLMPPGAGRRGTQYF
>NA|TRBV2|NA
CASSGWGAFF
>NA|TRBV27|NA
CASSLNARGGDNQPQHF
>NA|TRBV18|TRBD1
CASSPPSGGERDRWVEQFF
>NA|TRBV27|NA
CASSHPGRPRSDTIYF
>NA|TRBV27|NA
CASSLWRDQPQHF
>once|TRBV11-3|TRBD2
CASSSGSGRAADTQYF
>NA|TRBV2|NA
CASSEEGGRVNYGYTF
>NA|TRBV6-4|NA
CASSLWPPRFSNQPQHF
>NA|TRBV6-5|TRBD2
CASIPRRGYNEQFF
>NA|TRBV7-5|NA
CASSLHTESYEQYF
>NA|TRBV5-1|NA
CASSSGGLRYTEAFF
>NA|TRBV18|NA
CASSPTGMGGFYEQYF
>NA|TRBV7-8|NA
CASSLGTGNQPQHF
>NA|TRBV7-9|NA
CASSPHFRRQDEQYF
>NA|TRBV5-1|NA
CASSCREAPFSTDTQYF
>NA|TRBV15|NA
CATSRAHGIPTHSYEQYF
>NA|TRBV28|NA
CASRSNSYEQYF
>NA|TRBV29-1|NA
CSVAPLAPGEQYF
>NA|TRBV6-5|NA
CASSYSPDGRGVAFF
>NA|TRBV5-1|TRBD2
CASRLAGANNEQFF
>NA|TRBV7-8|NA
CASSSTPQQGAGYNEQFF